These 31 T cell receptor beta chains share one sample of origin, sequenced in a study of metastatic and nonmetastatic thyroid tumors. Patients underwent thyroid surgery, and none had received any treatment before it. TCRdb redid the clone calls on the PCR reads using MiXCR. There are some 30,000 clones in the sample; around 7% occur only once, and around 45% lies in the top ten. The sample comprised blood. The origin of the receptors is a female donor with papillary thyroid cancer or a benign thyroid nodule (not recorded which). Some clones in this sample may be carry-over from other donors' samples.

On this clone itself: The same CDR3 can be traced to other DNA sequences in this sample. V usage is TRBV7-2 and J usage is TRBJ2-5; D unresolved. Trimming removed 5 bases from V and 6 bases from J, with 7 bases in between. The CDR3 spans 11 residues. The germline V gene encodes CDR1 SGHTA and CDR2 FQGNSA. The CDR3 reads CASSLAQTQYF. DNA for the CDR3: TGTGCCAGCAGCCTTGCGCAGACCCAGTACTTC. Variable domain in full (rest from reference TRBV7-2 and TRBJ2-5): GAGVSQSPSNKVTEKGKDVELRCDPISGHTALYWYRQSLGQGLEFLIYFQGNSAPDKSGLPSDRFSAERTGGSVSTLTIQRTQQEDSAVYLCASSLAQTQYFGPGTRLLVL.

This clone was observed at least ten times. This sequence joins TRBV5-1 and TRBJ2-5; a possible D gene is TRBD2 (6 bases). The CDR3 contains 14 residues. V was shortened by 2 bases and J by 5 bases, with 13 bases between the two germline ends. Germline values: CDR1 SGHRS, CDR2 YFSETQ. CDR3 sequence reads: CASSFGGGQETQYF. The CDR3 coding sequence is TGCGCCAGCAGCTTTGGGGGAGGTCAGGAGACCCAGTACTTC. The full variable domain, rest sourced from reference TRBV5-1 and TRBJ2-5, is KAGVTQTPRYLIKTRGQQVTLSCSPISGHRSVSWYQQTPGQGLQFLFEYFSETQRNKGNFPGRFSGRQFSNSRSEMNVSTLELGDSALYLCASSFGGGQETQYFGPGTRLLVL.

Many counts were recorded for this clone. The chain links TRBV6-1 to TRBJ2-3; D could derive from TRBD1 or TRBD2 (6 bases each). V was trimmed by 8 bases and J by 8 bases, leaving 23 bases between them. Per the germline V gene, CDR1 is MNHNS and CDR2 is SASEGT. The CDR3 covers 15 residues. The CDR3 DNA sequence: TGTGCCAGCGCCTGGGGGGCCAACAGGAGAGGTACGCAGTATTTT. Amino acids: CASAWGANRRGTQYF.

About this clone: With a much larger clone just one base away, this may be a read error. CDR3 coding DNA: TGTGCCAGCAGCCAAGCCTCTAGCGGGAGGATTGATGAGCAGTTCTTC. This translates into CASSQASSGRIDEQFF. The gene calls are TRBV3-1 and TRBJ2-1; 11 bases map to TRBD2. The length of the CDR3 is 16 residues. J was trimmed by 8 bases and V by 1 base; bases with no gene match: 7. Germline-derived CDR1 and CDR2 are LGHDT and YNNKEL (reference sequence).

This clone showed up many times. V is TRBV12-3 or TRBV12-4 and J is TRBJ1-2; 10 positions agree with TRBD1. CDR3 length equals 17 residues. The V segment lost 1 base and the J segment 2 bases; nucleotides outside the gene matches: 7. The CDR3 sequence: CASSLGWGQGMNYGYTF. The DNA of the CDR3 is TGTGCCAGCAGTTTAGGATGGGGACAGGGGATGAACTATGGCTACACCTTC.

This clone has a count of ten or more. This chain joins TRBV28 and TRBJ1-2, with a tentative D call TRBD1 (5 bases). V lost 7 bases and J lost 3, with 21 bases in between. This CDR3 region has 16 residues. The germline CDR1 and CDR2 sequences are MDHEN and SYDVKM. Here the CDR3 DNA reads TGTGCCAGCACCCTAGGCGGGCGGGGGGGAGACTATGGCTACACCTTC. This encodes CASTLGGRGGDYGYTF.

CDR3 nucleotides: TGTGCCAGCAGCCAAAACAAGAACCTTTCACCCCTCCACTTT. It codes for CASSQNKNLSPLHF. This rearrangement joins TRBV5-4 to TRBJ1-6; D is undetermined. The CDR3 contains 14 residues. The V end lost 4 bases, the J end lost 9 bases, and 14 bases lay between the germline ends. Looked up from germline, CDR1 is SGHNT and CDR2 is YYREEE (reference sequence).

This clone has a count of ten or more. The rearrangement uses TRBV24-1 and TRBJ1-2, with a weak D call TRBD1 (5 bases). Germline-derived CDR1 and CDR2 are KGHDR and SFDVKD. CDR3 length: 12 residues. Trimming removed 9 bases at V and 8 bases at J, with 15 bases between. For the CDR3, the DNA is TGTGCCACCTCAACCGGGGGTGAAGGCTACACCTTC. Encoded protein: CATSTGGEGYTF.

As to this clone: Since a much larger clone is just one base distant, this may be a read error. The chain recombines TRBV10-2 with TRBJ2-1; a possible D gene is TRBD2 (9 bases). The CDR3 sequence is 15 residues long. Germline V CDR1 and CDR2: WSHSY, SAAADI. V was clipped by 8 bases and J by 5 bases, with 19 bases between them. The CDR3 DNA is TGCGCCAGCGGGGACAGGACTAGCGTGAACAATGAGCAGTTCTTC. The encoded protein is CASGDRTSVNNEQFF.

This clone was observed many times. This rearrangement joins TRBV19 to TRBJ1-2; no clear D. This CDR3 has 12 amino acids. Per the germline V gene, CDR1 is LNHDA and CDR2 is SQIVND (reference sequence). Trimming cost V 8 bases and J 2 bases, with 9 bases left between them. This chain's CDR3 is CASGGANYGYTF. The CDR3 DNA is TGTGCCAGTGGCGGAGCGAACTATGGCTACACCTTC.

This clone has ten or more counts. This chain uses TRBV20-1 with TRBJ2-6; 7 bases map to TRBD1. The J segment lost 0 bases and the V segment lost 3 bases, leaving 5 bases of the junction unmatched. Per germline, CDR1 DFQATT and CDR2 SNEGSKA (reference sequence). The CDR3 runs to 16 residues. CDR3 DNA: TGCAGTGCTAGGACAGGGCACTTCTCTGGGGCCAACGTCCTGACTTTC. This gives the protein CSARTGHFSGANVLTF.

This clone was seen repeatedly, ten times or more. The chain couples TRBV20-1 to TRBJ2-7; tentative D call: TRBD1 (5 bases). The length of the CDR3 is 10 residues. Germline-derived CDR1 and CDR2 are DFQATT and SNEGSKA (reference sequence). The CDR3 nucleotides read TGCCCAATCGACAGCTACGAGCAGTACTTC. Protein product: CPIDSYEQYF.

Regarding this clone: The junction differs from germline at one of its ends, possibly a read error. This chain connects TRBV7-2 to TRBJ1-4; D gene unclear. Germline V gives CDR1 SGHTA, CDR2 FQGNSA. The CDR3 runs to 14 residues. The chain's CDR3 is CASSLEAVNEKMFF. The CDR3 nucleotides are TGTGCCAGCAGCTTAGAAGCGGTTAATGAAAAAATGTTTTTT.

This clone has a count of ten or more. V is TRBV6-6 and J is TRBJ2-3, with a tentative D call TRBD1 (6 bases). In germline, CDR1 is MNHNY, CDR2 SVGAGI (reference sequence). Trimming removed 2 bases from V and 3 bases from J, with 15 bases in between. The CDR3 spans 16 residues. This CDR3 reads CASSYPVFQGTDTQYF. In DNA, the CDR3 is TGTGCCAGCAGTTACCCAGTATTCCAGGGGACAGATACGCAGTATTTT.

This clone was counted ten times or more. DNA of the CDR3: TGTGCCAGCAGCTTTAGCGGGGGGACCGAGACCCAGTACTTC. It specifies CASSFSGGTETQYF. The V and J genes are TRBV7-8 and TRBJ2-5, with TRBD2 matching 10 bases. The CDR3 totals 14 residues. J lost 5 bases, V lost 3 bases, and 3 bases had no gene match. CDR1 SGHVS and CDR2 FQNEAQ come from the germline V gene.

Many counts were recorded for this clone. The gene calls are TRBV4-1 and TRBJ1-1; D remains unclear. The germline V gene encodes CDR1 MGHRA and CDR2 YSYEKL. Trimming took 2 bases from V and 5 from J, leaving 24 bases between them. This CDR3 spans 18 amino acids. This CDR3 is CASSQSTTNAGSQTEAFF. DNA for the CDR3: TGCGCCAGCAGCCAATCGACCACAAACGCAGGCTCCCAAACTGAAGCTTTCTTT.

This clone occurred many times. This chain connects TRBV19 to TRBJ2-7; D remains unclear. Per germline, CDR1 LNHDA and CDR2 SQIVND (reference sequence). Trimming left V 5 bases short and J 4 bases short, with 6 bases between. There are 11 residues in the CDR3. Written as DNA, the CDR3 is TGTGCCAGTAGTCATGGGTACGAGCAGTACTTC. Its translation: CASSHGYEQYF.

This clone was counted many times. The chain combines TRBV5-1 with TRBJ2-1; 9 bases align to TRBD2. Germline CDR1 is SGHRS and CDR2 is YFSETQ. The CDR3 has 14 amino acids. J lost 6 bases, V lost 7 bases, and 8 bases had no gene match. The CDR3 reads CASAPLAGFNEQFF. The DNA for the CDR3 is TGCGCCAGCGCCCCACTAGCGGGCTTCAATGAGCAGTTCTTC.

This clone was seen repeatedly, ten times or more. In DNA form, the CDR3 reads TGTGCCAGCAGTTACTCGTCTTCGTCAGGAGGGGGCGTGAACACTGAAGCTTTCTTT. Protein: CASSYSSSSGGGVNTEAFF. This chain joins TRBV6-5 and TRBJ1-1, with 7 bases matching TRBD1. The junction had 13 bases not matched to a gene; V was cut back by 0 bases and J by 0 bases. Per the germline V gene, CDR1 is MNHEY and CDR2 is SVGAGI. CDR3 length equals 19 residues.

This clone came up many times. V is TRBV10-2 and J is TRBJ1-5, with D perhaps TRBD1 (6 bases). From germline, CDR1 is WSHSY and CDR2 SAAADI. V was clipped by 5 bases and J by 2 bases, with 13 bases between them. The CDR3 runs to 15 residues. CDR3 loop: CASSKGGAGNQPQHF. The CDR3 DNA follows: TGCGCCAGCAGTAAGGGGGGCGCGGGCAATCAGCCCCAGCATTTT.

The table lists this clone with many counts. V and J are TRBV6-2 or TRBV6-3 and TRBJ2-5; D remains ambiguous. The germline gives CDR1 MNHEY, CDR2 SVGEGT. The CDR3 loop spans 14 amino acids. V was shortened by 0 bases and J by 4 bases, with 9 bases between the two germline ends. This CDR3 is CASSYSGKSETQYF. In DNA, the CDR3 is TGTGCCAGCAGTTACTCAGGGAAGTCAGAGACCCAGTACTTC.

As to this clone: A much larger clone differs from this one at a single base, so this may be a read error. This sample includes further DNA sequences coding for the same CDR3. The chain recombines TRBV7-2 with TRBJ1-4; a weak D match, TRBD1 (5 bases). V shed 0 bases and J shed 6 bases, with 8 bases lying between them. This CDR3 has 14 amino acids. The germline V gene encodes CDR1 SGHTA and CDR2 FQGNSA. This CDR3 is CASSLAVQDEKLFF. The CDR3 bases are TGTGCCAGCAGCTTAGCAGTACAGGATGAAAAACTGTTTTTT.

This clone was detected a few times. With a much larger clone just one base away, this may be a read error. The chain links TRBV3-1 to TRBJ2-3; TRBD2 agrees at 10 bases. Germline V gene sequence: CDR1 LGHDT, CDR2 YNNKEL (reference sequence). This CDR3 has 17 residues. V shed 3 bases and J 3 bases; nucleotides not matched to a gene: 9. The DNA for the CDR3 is TGTGCCAGCAGCCATAGACTCAGCGGGGGGGCTACAGATACGCAGTATTTT. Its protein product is CASSHRLSGGATDTQYF.

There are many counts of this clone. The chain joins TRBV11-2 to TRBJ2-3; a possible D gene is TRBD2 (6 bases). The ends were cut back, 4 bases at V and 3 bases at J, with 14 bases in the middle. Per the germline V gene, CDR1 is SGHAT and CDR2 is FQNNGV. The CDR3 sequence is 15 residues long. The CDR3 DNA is TGTGCCAGCAGCTCCTCCTTTCTAGCGACAGATACGCAGTATTTT. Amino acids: CASSSSFLATDTQYF.

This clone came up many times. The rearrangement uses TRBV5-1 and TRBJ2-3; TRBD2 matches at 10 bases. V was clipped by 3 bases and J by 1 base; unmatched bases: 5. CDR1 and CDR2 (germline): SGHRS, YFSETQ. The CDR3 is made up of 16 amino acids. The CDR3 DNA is TGCGCCAGCAGCTCAGCCGGGACTAGCGGCACAGATACGCAGTATTTT. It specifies CASSSAGTSGTDTQYF.

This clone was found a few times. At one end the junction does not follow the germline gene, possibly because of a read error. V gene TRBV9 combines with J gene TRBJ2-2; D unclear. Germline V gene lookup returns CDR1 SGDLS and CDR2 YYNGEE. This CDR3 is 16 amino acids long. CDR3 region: CASSVVGWPNTRELFF. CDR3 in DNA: TGTGCCAGCAGCGTAGTAGGTTGGCCGAACACCAGGGAGCTGTTTTTT. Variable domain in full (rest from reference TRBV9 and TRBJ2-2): DSGVTQTPKHLITATGQRVTLRCSPRSGDLSVYWYQQSLDQGLQFLIQYYNGEERAKGNILERFSAQQFPDLHSELNLSSLELGDSALYFCASSVVGWPNTRELFFGEGSRLTVL.

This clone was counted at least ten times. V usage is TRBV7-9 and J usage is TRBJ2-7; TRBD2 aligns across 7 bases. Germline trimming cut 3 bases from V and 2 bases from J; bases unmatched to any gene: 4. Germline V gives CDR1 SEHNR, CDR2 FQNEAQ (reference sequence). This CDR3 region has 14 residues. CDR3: CASSLAGETYEQYF. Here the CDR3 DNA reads TGTGCCAGCAGCTTGGCGGGGGAAACCTACGAGCAGTACTTC.

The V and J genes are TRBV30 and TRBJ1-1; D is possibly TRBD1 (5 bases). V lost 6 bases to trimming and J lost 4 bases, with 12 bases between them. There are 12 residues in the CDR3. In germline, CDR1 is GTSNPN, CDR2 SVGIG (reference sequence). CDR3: CACVTGPTEAFF. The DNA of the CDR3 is TGTGCCTGCGTGACGGGGCCCACTGAAGCTTTCTTT.

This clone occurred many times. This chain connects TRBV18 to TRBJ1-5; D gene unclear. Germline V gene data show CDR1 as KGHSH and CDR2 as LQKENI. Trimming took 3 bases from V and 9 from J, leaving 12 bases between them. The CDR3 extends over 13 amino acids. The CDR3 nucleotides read TGTGCCAGCTCACCTGCCCGGGGTGGGCCCCAGCATTTT. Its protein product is CASSPARGGPQHF.

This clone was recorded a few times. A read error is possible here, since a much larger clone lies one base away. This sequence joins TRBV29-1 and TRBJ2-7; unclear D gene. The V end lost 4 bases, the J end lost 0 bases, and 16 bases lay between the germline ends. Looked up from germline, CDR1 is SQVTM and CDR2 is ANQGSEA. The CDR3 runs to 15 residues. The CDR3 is CSVAQMFGYSYEQYF. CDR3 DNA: TGCAGCGTTGCACAAATGTTCGGGTACTCCTACGAGCAGTACTTC.

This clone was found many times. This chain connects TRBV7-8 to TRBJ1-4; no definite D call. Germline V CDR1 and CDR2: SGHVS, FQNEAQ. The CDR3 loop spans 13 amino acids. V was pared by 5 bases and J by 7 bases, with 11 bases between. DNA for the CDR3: TGTGCCAGCAGCCCAAAGCGGAGTGAAAAACTGTTTTTT. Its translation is CASSPKRSEKLFF. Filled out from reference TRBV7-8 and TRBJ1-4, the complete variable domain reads GAGVSQSPRYKVAKRGQDVALRCDPISGHVSLFWYQQALGQGPEFLTYFQNEAQLDKSGLPSDRFFAERPEGSVSTLKIQRTQQEDSAVYLCASSPKRSEKLFFGSGTQLSVL.